The T cell receptor beta chain under discussion was sequenced for a study of persistence of HIV-infected CD4 T cells. A remark on this clone: Its antigen is unknown.

This CDR3 contains 14 residues. Trimming left V 0 bases short and J 8 bases short, with 14 bases between. The germline V gene encodes CDR1 SGDLS and CDR2 YYNGEE. This nonspecific control used anti-CD3/anti-CD28 bead stimulation of CD4+ T cells. Responding CD4+ T cells were sorted by upregulation of both CD40 ligand and CD69. For at least 4 years, plasma HIV-1 RNA was undetectable (<50 copies/mL). This was the immunoSEQ version 4 assay in survey mode. Using immunoSEQ multiplex PCR, the repertoire was profiled, and TCRdb retains in-frame clones only, with some absent. The sample yields about 43,000 clones, 89% seen once. Study-wide results and limits: Degenerate expanded CDR3beta sequences were enriched among CMV- and Gag-responding cells.

This sequence was found in an adult man with HIV who was CMV-seropositive. The sequences come from CD4+ T cells sorted from PBMCs after roughly 18-hour stimulation, collected from a patient who received antiretroviral therapy. The J gene is TRBJ1-2, the V gene TRBV9; D may be TRBD1 (6 bases). The chain's CDR3 is CASSVDLGRGGYTF. CDR3 in DNA: TGTGCCAGCAGCGTAGATCTAGGCAGGGGAGGCTACACCTTC.